The 21 T cell receptor beta chains listed next were all sequenced from one sample in a study of T cells after yellow fever vaccination. MiXCR, run by TCRdb on the 5' RACE reads, gives a single entry per CDR3 protein. The table has around 590,000 distinct CDR3 sequences, 10% to 15% seen once. The sequencing here drew on PBMCs, taken on the day of the yellow fever booster vaccination. The receptors originated from a man aged 30 to 45 who received the YFV17D yellow fever vaccine.

This clonotype was seen a few times. V and J are TRBV3-1 and TRBJ1-1; possibly TRBD1 for D (5 bases). The ends were cut back, 1 base at V and 3 bases at J, with 9 bases in the middle. In germline, CDR1 is LGHDT, CDR2 YNNKEL (reference sequence). This CDR3 comprises 14 residues. For the CDR3, the DNA is TGTGCCAGCAGCCAAGTCGGGGGGTACACTGAAGCTTTCTTT. This codes for CASSQVGGYTEAFF.

This clonotype has a handful of counts. The gene calls are TRBV12-3 or TRBV12-4 and TRBJ2-7, with 9 bases lining up with TRBD2. V was clipped by 5 bases and J by 6 bases; unmatched bases: 11. The CDR3 has 15 residues. The CDR3 reads CASSPSGKSTGEQYF. Here the CDR3 DNA reads TGTGCCAGCAGTCCTAGCGGGAAATCTACGGGCGAGCAGTACTTC.

This clonotype was counted at least ten times. J is TRBJ2-1 and V is TRBV5-1; D not resolved. The V gene lost 6 bases and the J gene lost 10 bases, with 17 bases spanning the gap. CDR3 length: 13 amino acids. Germline V lookup: CDR1 SGHRS, CDR2 YFSETQ. CDR3 amino acids: CASTTFPHTEQFF. In DNA form, the CDR3 reads TGCGCCAGCACTACCTTTCCTCACACGGAGCAGTTCTTC.

The table lists this clonotype with a few counts. CDR3 bases: TGTGCCAGCAGCCAAGGCCAGTCGACAGGGGGTATCGAAGGCTACACCTTC. This translates into CASSQGQSTGGIEGYTF. The chain joins TRBV4-2 to TRBJ1-2; 9 bases match TRBD1. CDR3 length: 17 residues. Looked up from germline, CDR1 is LGHNA and CDR2 is YNFKEQ. Trimming cost V 1 base and J 8 bases; bases outside gene matches: 14.

This clonotype was recorded a few times. V and J are TRBV20-1 and TRBJ2-7; D remains unclear. The CDR3 has 11 residues. Germline loops: CDR1 DFQATT, CDR2 SNEGSKA (reference sequence). Trimming took off 6 bases at V and 1 base at J, with 7 bases between the two ends. The CDR3 DNA follows: TGCAGTGCCTTCCGGTCCTACGAGCAGTACTTC. Translated: CSAFRSYEQYF.

A few counts support this clonotype. The V and J genes are TRBV24-1 and TRBJ2-6; D remains unclear. V dropped 9 bases and J dropped 2 bases, with 4 bases sitting between them. There are 12 residues in the CDR3. Germline CDR1 is KGHDR and CDR2 is SFDVKD. The CDR3 loop reads CATEAGANVLTF. The CDR3 coding sequence is TGTGCCACCGAGGCTGGGGCCAACGTCCTGACTTTC.

This clonotype was picked up a small number of times. This chain connects TRBV7-3 to TRBJ2-1, with D possibly TRBD2 on 6 matching bases. CDR1 is SGHTA, CDR2 FQGTGA, per germline. CDR3 length: 16 amino acids. Between the trimmed V and J ends, which lost 2 bases and 0 bases, there was a span of 11 bases. The CDR3 loop reads CASSLAGGASYNEQFF. In DNA form, the CDR3 reads TGTGCCAGCAGCTTAGCGGGCGGGGCCTCCTACAATGAGCAGTTCTTC.

The sample holds a few counts of this clonotype. The chain couples TRBV10-3 to TRBJ2-7, with a tentative D call TRBD2 (5 bases). The V end lost 4 bases, the J end lost 3 bases, and 10 bases lay between the germline ends. The CDR3 is made up of 13 amino acids. The germline V gene has CDR1 ENHRY and CDR2 SYGVKD. In DNA form, the CDR3 reads TGTGCCATCAGTGTCGGGAATGACTACGAGCAGTACTTC. This translates into CAISVGNDYEQYF.

This clonotype appeared a few times. CDR3 sequence reads: CATAADYEQYF. The CDR3 DNA reads TGTGCCACCGCAGCCGATTACGAGCAGTACTTC. This sequence joins TRBV7-2 and TRBJ2-7; D is uncertain. Deletions cut 10 bases from V and 4 bases from J, with 11 bases between. Germline values: CDR1 SGHTA, CDR2 FQGNSA. The CDR3 totals 11 residues.

The chain couples TRBV5-1 to TRBJ2-3; D is undetermined. The germline V gene encodes CDR1 SGHRS and CDR2 YFSETQ. The CDR3 spans 16 residues. V dropped 0 bases and J dropped 2 bases, with 13 bases sitting between them. CDR3 DNA sequence: TGCGCCAGCAGCTTGGCCTCTCCCGCCACCACAGATACGCAGTATTTT. It specifies CASSLASPATTDTQYF.

The chain combines TRBV3-1 with TRBJ1-1; the D gene is possibly TRBD1 (5 bases). CDR3 length: 13 amino acids. Germline V gene sequence: CDR1 LGHDT, CDR2 YNNKEL (reference sequence). With 3 bases removed from V and 8 bases from J, the gap between germline ends came to 13 bases. Written as DNA, the CDR3 is TGTGCCAGCAGCCAGGGACGGAGCAGGGAAGCTTTCTTT. Encoded protein: CASSQGRSREAFF. Full variable domain (rest looked up from reference TRBV3-1 and TRBJ1-1): DTAVSQTPKYLVTQMGNDKSIKCEQNLGHDTMYWYKQDSKKFLKIMFSYNNKELIINETVPNRFSPKSPDKAHLNLHINSLELGDSAVYFCASSQGRSREAFFGQGTRLTVV.

This clonotype has just a few counts. The gene calls are TRBV20-1 and TRBJ2-3, with TRBD1 matching over 7 bases. The CDR3 length is 17 residues. The V and J ends lost 4 bases and 0 bases, in that order; junction bases with no gene match: 13. Germline lookup yields CDR1 DFQATT and CDR2 SNEGSKA (reference sequence). The CDR3 spells CSATNPRDSTSTDTQYF. The CDR3 DNA reads TGCAGTGCTACAAACCCCCGGGACAGTACTAGCACAGATACGCAGTATTTT.

The rearrangement uses TRBV29-1 and TRBJ2-4; D ambiguous. Germline V gene lookup returns CDR1 SQVTM and CDR2 ANQGSEA. This CDR3 has 15 residues. V lost 0 bases and J lost 5, with 14 bases in between. CDR3 bases: TGCAGCGTTGAAGATTCACGGAACGGACAAAACATTCAGTACTTC. Encoded protein: CSVEDSRNGQNIQYF.

The V and J genes are TRBV6-1 and TRBJ2-7; D possibly corresponds to TRBD1 (6 bases). The V gene lost 5 bases and the J gene lost 0 bases, with 14 bases spanning the gap. This CDR3 spans 15 amino acids. The germline CDR1 and CDR2 sequences are MNHNS and SASEGT. CDR3 nucleotide sequence: TGTGCCAGCAGTCAGGGGCCTACTATCTCCTACGAGCAGTACTTC. Residues: CASSQGPTISYEQYF.

This clonotype was counted between two and nine times. The chain links TRBV27 to TRBJ2-7; D ambiguous. This CDR3 region has 15 residues. Germline V gene lookup returns CDR1 MNHEY and CDR2 SMNVEV (reference sequence). Trimming pared 0 bases from V and 3 bases from J, leaving 12 bases between. The CDR3 here is CASSLSGLTHYEQYF. The CDR3 nucleotides read TGTGCCAGCAGTTTATCAGGGCTGACCCACTACGAGCAGTACTTC.

This clonotype was picked up a small number of times. The chain links TRBV19 to TRBJ2-1, with a tentative D call TRBD1 (6 bases). Germline CDR1 is LNHDA and CDR2 is SQIVND (reference sequence). V was cut by 5 bases and J by 2 bases, with 13 bases left in between. CDR3 size: 15 residues. CDR3 in amino acids: CASSFRDKAYNEQFF. The DNA of the CDR3 is TGTGCCAGTAGTTTCCGGGACAAGGCCTACAATGAGCAGTTCTTC.

This sequence joins TRBV24-1 and TRBJ2-3; D is unresolved. V lost 9 bases and J 5 bases, leaving 8 bases between the germline ends. This CDR3 has 11 amino acids. CDR1 KGHDR and CDR2 SFDVKD come from the germline V gene. This CDR3 is CATRHRDTQYF. CDR3 in DNA: TGTGCCACCCGGCACCGAGATACGCAGTATTTT.

This chain uses TRBV7-6 with TRBJ2-3; D is ambiguous. Germline V gene data show CDR1 as SGHVS and CDR2 as FNYEAQ. This CDR3 region has 18 residues. V lost 3 bases to trimming and J lost 0 bases, with 19 bases between them. The CDR3 DNA is TGTGCCAGCAGCTTTGGGGTTCCCAAAATATCTAGCACAGATACGCAGTATTTT. It codes for CASSFGVPKISSTDTQYF.

The rearrangement joins TRBV20-1 to TRBJ2-3, with 9 bases fitting TRBD2. The CDR3 is made up of 16 amino acids. With 1 base clipped from V and 2 bases from J, the junction kept 7 bases outside the gene matches. Germline CDR1 and CDR2: DFQATT and SNEGSKA (reference sequence). CDR3 protein: CSARGGLAGNTDTQYF. CDR3 bases: TGCAGTGCTAGAGGGGGGCTAGCGGGAAACACAGATACGCAGTATTTT.

This clonotype was seen repeatedly, ten times or more. The CDR3 DNA sequence: TGTGCCAGCAGCCCCTTCGGAATCCGGGTTCGTTCCCGCGAGCAGTACTTC. Protein product: CASSPFGIRVRSREQYF. This rearrangement joins TRBV11-2 to TRBJ2-7; D not resolved. V lost 5 bases to trimming and J lost 6 bases, with 26 bases between them. The CDR3 has 17 amino acids. CDR1 and CDR2 (germline): SGHAT, FQNNGV.

This clonotype showed up just a few times. The chain couples TRBV20-1 to TRBJ2-2; D is unclear. Germline V gives CDR1 DFQATT, CDR2 SNEGSKA (reference sequence). The CDR3 contains 13 residues. Trimming shortened V by 3 bases and J by 4 bases, and 9 bases separated the two germline ends. CDR3 bases: TGCAGTGCTAGGGAAGGACCCACCGGGGAGCTGTTTTTT. Translating it yields CSAREGPTGELFF.